The present T cell receptor (beta chain) was sequenced within a study of T cell changes during pregnancy in multiple sclerosis. Generated by immunoSEQ multiplex PCR, the TCRdb table keeps only in-frame clones and is missing some. The sample yields approximately 35,000 clones, approximately 89% seen once. CDR1 MNHNY and CDR2 SVGAGI come from the germline V gene (reference sequence). The CDR3 has 15 residues. Trimming removed 2 bases at V and 1 base at J, with 10 bases between. The source material was CD4+ T cells from peripheral blood mononuclear cells, sampled after pregnancy. The TCR comes from a female donor in good health, enrolled as a control in a pregnancy study. The V and J genes are TRBV6-6 and TRBJ2-3; D is uncertain. In DNA, the CDR3 is TGTGCCAGCAGTTACATTCTGCAGGGCACAGATACGCAGTATTTT. This gives the protein CASSYILQGTDTQYF.